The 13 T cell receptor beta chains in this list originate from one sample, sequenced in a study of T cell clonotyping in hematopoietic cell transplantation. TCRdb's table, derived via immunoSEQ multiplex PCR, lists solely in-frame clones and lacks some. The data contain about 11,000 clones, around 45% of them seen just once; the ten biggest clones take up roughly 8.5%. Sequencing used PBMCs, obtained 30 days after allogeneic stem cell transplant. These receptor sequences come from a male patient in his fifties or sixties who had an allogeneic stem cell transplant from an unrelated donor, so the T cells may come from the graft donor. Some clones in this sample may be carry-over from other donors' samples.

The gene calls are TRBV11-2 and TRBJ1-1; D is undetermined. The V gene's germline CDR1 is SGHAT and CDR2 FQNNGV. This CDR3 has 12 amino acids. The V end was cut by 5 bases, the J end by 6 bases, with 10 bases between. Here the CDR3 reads CASSLQFSEAFF. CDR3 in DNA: TGTGCCAGCAGCCTCCAGTTTTCTGAAGCTTTCTTT.

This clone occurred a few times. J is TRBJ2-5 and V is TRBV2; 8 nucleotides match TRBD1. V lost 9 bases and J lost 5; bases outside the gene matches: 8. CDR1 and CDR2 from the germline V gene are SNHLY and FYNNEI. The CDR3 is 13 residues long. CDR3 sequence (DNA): TGTGCCAGTCTCAGGGGGCGCAGCGAGACCCAGTACTTC. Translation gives CASLRGRSETQYF.

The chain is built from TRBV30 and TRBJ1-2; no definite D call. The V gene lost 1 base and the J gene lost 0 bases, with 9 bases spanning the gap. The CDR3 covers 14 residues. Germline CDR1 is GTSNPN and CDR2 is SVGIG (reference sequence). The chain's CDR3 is CAWSGRLTNYGYTF. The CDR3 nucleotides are TGTGCCTGGAGTGGACGCCTAACTAACTATGGCTACACCTTC.

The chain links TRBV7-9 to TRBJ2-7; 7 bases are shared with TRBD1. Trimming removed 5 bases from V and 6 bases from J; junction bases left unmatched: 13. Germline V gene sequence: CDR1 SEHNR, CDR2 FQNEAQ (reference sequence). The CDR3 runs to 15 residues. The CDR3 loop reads CASSPKDRLGAEQYF. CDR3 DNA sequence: TGTGCCAGCAGCCCCAAGGACAGGCTTGGGGCCGAGCAGTACTTC.

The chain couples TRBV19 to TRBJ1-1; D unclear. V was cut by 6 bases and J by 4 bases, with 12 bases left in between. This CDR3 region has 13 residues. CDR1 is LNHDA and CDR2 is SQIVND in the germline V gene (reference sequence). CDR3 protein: CASSGVGSTEAFF. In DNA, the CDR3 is TGTGCCAGTAGCGGGGTGGGGAGCACTGAAGCTTTCTTT. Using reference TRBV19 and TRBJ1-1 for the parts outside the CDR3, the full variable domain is DGGITQSPKYLFRKEGQNVTLSCEQNLNHDAMYWYRQDPGQGLRLIYYSQIVNDFQKGDIAEGYSVSREKKESFPLTVTSAQKNPTAFYLCASSGVGSTEAFFGQGTRLTVV.

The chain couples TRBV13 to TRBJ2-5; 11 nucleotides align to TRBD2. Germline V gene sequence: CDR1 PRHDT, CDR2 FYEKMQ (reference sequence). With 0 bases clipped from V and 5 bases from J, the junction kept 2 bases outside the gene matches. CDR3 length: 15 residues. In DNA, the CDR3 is TGTGCCAGCAGCTTAGGACTAGCGGGAGTTGAGACCCAGTACTTC. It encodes CASSLGLAGVETQYF.

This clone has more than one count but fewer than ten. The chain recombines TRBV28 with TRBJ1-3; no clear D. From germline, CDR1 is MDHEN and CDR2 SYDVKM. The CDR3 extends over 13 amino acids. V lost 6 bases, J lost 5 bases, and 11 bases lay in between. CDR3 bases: TGTGCCAGCAGGGCAGAAAGCCGAAACACCATATATTTT. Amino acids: CASRAESRNTIYF.

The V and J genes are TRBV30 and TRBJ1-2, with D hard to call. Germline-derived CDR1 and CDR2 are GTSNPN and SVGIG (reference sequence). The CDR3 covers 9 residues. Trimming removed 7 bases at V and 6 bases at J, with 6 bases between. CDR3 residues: CAYGDGYTF. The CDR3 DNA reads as TGTGCCTACGGGGATGGCTACACCTTC.

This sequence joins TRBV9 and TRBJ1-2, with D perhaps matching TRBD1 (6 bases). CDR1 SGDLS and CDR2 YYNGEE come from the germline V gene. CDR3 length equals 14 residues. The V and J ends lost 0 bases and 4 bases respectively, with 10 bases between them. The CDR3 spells CASSVGGGLYGYTF. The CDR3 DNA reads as TGTGCCAGCAGCGTAGGAGGGGGTCTCTATGGCTACACCTTC.

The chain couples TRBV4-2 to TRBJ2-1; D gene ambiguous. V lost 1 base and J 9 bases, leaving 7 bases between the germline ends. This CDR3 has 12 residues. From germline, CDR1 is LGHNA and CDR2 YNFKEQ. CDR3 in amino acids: CASSQGTVEQFF. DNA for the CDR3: TGTGCCAGCAGCCAAGGGACGGTTGAGCAGTTCTTC.

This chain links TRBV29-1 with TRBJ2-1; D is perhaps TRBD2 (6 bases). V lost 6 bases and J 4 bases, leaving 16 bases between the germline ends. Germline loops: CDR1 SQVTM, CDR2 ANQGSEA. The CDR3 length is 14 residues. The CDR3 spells CSVVWDGGYNEQFF. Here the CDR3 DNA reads TGCAGCGTGGTTTGGGACGGGGGATACAATGAGCAGTTCTTC.

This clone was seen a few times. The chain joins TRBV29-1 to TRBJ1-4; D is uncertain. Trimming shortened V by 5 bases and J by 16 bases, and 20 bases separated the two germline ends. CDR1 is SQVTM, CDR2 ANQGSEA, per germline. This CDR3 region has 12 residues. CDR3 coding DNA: TGCAGCGTTCCAGTTTCCGGCGGAGGACGGTTTTTT. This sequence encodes CSVPVSGGGRFF.

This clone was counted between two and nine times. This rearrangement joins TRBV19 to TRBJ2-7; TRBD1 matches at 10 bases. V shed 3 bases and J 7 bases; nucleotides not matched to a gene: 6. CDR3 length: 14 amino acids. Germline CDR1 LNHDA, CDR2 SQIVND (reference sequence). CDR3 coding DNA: TGTGCCAGTAGTATGACAGGGGGCATTTGGGAGCAGTACTTC. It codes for CASSMTGGIWEQYF.